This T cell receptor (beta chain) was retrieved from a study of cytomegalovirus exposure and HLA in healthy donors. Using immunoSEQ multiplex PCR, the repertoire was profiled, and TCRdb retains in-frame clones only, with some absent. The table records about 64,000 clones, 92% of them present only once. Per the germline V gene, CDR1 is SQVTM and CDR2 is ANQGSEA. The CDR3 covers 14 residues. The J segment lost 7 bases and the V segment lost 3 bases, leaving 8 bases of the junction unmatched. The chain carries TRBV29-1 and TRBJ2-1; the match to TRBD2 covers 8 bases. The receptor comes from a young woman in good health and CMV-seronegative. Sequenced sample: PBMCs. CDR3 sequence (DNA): TGCAGCGTTGAGAAAGCGGGAGAGATGAATGAGCAGTTCTTC. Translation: CSVEKAGEMNEQFF.